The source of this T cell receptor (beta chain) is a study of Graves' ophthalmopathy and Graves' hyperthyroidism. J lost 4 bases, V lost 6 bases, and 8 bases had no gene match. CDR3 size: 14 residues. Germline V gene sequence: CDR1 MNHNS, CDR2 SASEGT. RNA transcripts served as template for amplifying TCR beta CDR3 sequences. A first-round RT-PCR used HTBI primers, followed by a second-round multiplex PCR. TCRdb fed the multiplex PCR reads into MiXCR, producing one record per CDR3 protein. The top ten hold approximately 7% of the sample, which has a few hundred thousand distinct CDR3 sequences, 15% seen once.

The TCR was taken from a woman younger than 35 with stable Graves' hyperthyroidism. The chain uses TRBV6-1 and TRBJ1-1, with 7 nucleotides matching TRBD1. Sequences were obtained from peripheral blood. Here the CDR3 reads CASRRGQLFTEAFF. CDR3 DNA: TGTGCCAGCAGGAGGGGACAGCTCTTCACTGAAGCTTTCTTT.